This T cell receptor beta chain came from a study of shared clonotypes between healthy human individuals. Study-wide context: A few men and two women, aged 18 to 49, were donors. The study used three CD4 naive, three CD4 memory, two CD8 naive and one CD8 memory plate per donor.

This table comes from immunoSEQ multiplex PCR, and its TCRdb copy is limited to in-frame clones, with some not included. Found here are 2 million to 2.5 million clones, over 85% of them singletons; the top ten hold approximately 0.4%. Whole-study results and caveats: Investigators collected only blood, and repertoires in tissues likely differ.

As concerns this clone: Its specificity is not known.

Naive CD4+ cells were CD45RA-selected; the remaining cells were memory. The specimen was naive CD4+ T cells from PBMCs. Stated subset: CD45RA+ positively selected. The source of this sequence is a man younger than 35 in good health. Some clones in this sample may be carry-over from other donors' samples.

The CDR3 DNA is TGTGCCAGCAGCAAACTCGTCCGGGAGGGCTACACCTTC. Translated, it gives CASSKLVREGYTF. The gene calls are TRBV21-1 and TRBJ1-2. TRBV21-1 corresponds to a pseudogene. The length of the CDR3 is 13 residues.